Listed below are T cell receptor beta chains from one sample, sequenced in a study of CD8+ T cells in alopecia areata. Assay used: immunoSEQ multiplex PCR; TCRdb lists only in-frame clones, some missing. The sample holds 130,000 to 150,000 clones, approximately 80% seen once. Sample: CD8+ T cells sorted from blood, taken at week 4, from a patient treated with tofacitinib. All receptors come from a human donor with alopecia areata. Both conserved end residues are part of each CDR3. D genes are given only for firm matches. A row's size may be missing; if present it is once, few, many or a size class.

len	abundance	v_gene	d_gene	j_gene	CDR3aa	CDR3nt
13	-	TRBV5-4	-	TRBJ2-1	CASSLWNYNEQFF	TGTGCCAGCAGCTTGTGGAACTACAATGAGCAGTTCTTC
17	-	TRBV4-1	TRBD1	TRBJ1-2	CASSAIPGQRFNYGYTF	TGCGCCAGCAGCGCGATCCCGGGACAGCGATTTAACTATGGCTACACCTTC
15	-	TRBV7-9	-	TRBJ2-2	CASSLRTKNTGELFF	TGTGCCAGCAGCTTAAGAACTAAAAACACCGGGGAGCTGTTTTTT
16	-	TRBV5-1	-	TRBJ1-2	CASSPEGRYANYGYTF	TGCGCCAGCAGCCCCGAAGGGCGGTACGCTAACTATGGCTACACCTTC
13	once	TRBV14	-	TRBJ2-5	CASSQVKTGTQYF	TGTGCCAGCAGCCAAGTCAAGACGGGGACCCAGTACTTC
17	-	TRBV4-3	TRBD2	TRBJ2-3	CASSQGLAGVGTDTQYF	TGCGCCAGCAGCCAAGGGCTGGCGGGGGTGGGCACAGATACGCAGTATTTT
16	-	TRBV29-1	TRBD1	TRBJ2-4	CSVWGEDRGWPNIQYF	TGCAGCGTTTGGGGGGAGGACAGGGGCTGGCCGAACATTCAGTACTTC
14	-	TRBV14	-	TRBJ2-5	CASSQLGKQETQYF	TGTGCCAGCAGCCAACTGGGCAAGCAAGAGACCCAGTACTTC
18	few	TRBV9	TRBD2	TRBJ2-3	CASSGAVLAGGITDTQYF	TGTGCCAGCAGCGGGGCCGTCCTAGCGGGGGGCATCACAGATACGCAGTATTTT
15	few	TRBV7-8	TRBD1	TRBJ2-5	CASSSGTGQQETQYF	TGTGCCAGCAGCTCCGGGACAGGACAACAAGAGACCCAGTACTTC
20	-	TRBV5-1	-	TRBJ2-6	CASSPEQVGLVFSGANVLTF	TGCGCCAGCAGCCCGGAACAGGTTGGTCTGGTTTTCTCTGGGGCCAACGTCCTGACTTTC
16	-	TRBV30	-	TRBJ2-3	CAWSAPGEKISDTQYF	TGTGCCTGGAGTGCCCCAGGGGAAAAGATTTCAGATACGCAGTATTTT
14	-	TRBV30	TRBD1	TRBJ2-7	CAWHAGTGTYEQYF	TGTGCCTGGCATGCCGGGACAGGGACCTACGAGCAGTACTTC
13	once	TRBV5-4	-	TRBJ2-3	CASSPSSTDTQYF	TGTGCCAGCAGCCCTAGCAGCACAGATACGCAGTATTTT
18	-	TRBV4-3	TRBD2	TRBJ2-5	CASSQDLSSGGAGETQYF	TGCGCCAGCAGCCAAGATCTGTCTAGCGGGGGGGCCGGGGAGACCCAGTACTTC